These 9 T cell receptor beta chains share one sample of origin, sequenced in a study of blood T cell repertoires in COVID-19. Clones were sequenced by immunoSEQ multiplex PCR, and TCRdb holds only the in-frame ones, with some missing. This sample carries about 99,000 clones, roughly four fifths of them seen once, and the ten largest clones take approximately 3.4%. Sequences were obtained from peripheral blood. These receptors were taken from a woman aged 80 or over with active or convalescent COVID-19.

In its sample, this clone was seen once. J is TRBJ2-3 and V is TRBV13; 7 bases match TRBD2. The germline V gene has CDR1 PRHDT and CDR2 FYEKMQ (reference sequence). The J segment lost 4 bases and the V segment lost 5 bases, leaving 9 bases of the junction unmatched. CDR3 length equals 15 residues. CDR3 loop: CASSQWAGGSDTQYF. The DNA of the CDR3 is TGTGCCAGCAGCCAGTGGGCCGGGGGGTCAGATACGCAGTATTTT.

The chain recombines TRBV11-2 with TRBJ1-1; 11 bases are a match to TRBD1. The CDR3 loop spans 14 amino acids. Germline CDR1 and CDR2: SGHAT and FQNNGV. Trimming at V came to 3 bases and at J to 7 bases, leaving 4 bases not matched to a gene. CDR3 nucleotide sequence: TGTGCCAGCAGCTTTCGGGACAGGGGGATTGAAGCTTTCTTT. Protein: CASSFRDRGIEAFF.

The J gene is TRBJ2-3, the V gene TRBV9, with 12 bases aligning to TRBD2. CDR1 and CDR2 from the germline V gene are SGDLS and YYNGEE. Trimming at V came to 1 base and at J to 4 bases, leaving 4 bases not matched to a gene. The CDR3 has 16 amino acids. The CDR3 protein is CASSVQLAGGSDTQYF. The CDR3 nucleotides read TGTGCCAGCAGCGTACAACTAGCGGGAGGCTCAGATACGCAGTATTTT.

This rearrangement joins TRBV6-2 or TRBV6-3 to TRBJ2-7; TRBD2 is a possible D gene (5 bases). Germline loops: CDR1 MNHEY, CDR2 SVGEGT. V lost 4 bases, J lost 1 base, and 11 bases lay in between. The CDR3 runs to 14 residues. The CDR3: CASSSPSGSYEQYF. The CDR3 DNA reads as TGTGCCAGCAGTTCCCCCAGCGGTTCCTACGAGCAGTACTTC.

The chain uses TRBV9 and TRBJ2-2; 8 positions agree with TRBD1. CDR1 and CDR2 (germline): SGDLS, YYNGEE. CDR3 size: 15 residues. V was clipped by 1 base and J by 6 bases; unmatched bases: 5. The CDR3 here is CASSVSGQGSGELFF. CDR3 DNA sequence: TGTGCCAGCAGCGTATCCGGACAGGGCTCCGGGGAGCTGTTTTTT.

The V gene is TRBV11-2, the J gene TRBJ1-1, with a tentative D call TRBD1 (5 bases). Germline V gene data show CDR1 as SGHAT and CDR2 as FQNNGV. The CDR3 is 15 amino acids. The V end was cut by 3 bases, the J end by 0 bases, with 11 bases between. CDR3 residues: CASSFNRKMNTEAFF. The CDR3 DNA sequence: TGTGCCAGCAGCTTTAACAGGAAAATGAACACTGAAGCTTTCTTT.

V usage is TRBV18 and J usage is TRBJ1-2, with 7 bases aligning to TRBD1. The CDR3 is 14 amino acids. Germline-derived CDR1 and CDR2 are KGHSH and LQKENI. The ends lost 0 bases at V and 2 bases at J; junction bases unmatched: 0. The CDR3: CASSPPGQNYGYTF. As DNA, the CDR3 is TGTGCCAGCTCACCACCGGGACAGAACTATGGCTACACCTTC.

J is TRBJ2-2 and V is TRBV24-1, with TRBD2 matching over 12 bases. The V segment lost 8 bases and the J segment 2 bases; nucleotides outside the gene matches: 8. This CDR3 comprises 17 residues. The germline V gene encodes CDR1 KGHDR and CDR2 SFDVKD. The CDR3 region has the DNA TGTGCCACCAAGTCTAGCGGGGGGGCCCTAAACACCGGGGAGCTGTTTTTT. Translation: CATKSSGGALNTGELFF.

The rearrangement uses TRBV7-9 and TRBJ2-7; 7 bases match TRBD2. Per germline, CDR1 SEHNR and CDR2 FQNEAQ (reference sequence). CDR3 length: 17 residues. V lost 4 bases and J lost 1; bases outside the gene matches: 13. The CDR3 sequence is CASSSNDMGGSSYEQYF. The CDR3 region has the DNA TGTGCCAGCAGCTCAAACGATATGGGCGGGAGTTCCTACGAGCAGTACTTC.